This T cell receptor beta chain emerged from a study of T cells expressing NK-cell markers. General observations from the study: In a handful of donors, dominant clonotypes made up about 25-60.1% of CD3+CD56-NKG2C+ cells.

This CDR3 spans 15 amino acids. Germline V lookup: CDR1 DFQATT, CDR2 SNEGSKA (reference sequence). Each CDR3 protein gets one entry in TCRdb, which reprocessed the 5' RACE reads and gives no DNA. Its table records 500,000 to 700,000 distinct CDR3 sequences. In the case of this clonotype: Its antigen remains unknown.

The V call is TRBV20-1, the J call TRBJ1-2; TCRdb indicates TRBD1, and absent DNA this call remains unverified. The sequenced sample was blood T cells: a sorted CD56 or NKG2C T cell subset, CD4+ or CD8+ T cells, or bulk PBMC T cells (not recorded which). The sequence was obtained from a man aged 18 to 29 in good health. The CDR3 sequence: CSAGTTGTKNYGYTF.